These 27 T cell receptor beta chains share one sample of origin, sequenced in a study of human T cells and chemical hapten exposure. Sample time point: patch test 1, 2 weeks after DPC sensitization. Treatment defined: therapeutic diphenylcyclopropenone sensitization with weekly scalp DPC. TCRdb passed the RACE reads through MiXCR, listing each CDR3 protein once. The profile covers fewer than 100,000 distinct CDR3 sequences, with 12% appearing a single time and 3.5% taken by the ten largest. The source was whole blood, collected in connection with sensitization to the hapten diphenylcyclopropenone (DPC). These TCRs come from a woman aged 60-75 years with alopecia areata. Some clones in this sample may be carry-over from other donors' samples.

The chain recombines TRBV20-1 with TRBJ1-1; D not certain. The CDR3 runs to 13 residues. CDR1 and CDR2 (germline): DFQATT, SNEGSKA (reference sequence). V was clipped by 5 bases and J by 8 bases, with 18 bases between them. The chain's CDR3 is CSAPTPGGEEAFF. The CDR3 coding sequence is TGCAGTGCTCCAACTCCGGGTGGTGAGGAAGCTTTCTTT.

The genes are TRBV6-5 and TRBJ1-4; 7 bases match TRBD1. This CDR3 is 14 amino acids long. Trimming at V came to 7 bases and at J to 5 bases, leaving 7 bases not matched to a gene. Germline CDR1 MNHEY, CDR2 SVGAGI. CDR3 amino acids: CASKPGQTNEKLFF. Here the CDR3 DNA reads TGTGCCAGCAAGCCGGGACAGACGAATGAAAAACTGTTTTTT.

This clonotype came up many times. V gene TRBV25-1 combines with J gene TRBJ1-4; 9 bases map to TRBD1. V gave up 5 bases and J gave up 7 bases; unmatched junction bases: 11. The CDR3 runs 16 residues. Per germline, CDR1 MGHDK and CDR2 SYGVNS. The CDR3 DNA follows: TGTGCCAGCAGTAGTTACGGACAGGGGACGAGTGAAAAACTGTTTTTT. It codes for CASSSYGQGTSEKLFF.

Notes on this clonotype: A much larger clone is a single base away; this may be a read error. The chain recombines TRBV7-9 with TRBJ2-5, with D possibly TRBD1 on 6 matching bases. The V end lost 5 bases, the J end lost 3 bases, and 16 bases lay between the germline ends. The CDR3 is 15 residues long. The germline CDR1 and CDR2 sequences are SEHNR and FQNEAQ (reference sequence). The CDR3 protein is CASSPRQVIEETQYF. DNA for the CDR3: TGTGCCAGCAGCCCCAGACAGGTGATTGAAGAGACCCAGTACTTC.

This clonotype was recorded many times. V usage is TRBV6-6 and J usage is TRBJ2-7; D uncertain. Trimming removed 0 bases at V and 5 bases at J, with 11 bases between. Germline CDR1 and CDR2: MNHNY and SVGAGI (reference sequence). The CDR3 consists of 14 residues. Here the CDR3 DNA reads TGTGCCAGCAGTTACTCGAGGCGTTCCGACGAGCAGTACTTC. Translated, it gives CASSYSRRSDEQYF.

This clonotype was observed a handful of times. V and J are TRBV5-1 and TRBJ2-7; a possible D gene is TRBD2 (5 bases). Germline CDR1 and CDR2: SGHRS and YFSETQ. Deletions cut 3 bases from V and 3 bases from J, with 13 bases between. The length of the CDR3 is 14 residues. CDR3 loop: CASSSRGRNYEQYF. In DNA form, the CDR3 reads TGCGCCAGCAGCTCACGAGGGAGAAACTACGAGCAGTACTTC.

The rearrangement uses TRBV19 and TRBJ1-2; 7 positions match TRBD1. The CDR3 sequence is 13 residues long. The germline gives CDR1 LNHDA, CDR2 SQIVND (reference sequence). J was trimmed by 6 bases and V by 2 bases; bases with no gene match: 3. The CDR3 region has the DNA TGTGCCAGTAGTATAACAGGGGCGGATGGCTACACCTTC. Translating gives CASSITGADGYTF. The variable domain in full, completed from reference TRBV19 and TRBJ1-2, reads DGGITQSPKYLFRKEGQNVTLSCEQNLNHDAMYWYRQDPGQGLRLIYYSQIVNDFQKGDIAEGYSVSREKKESFPLTVTSAQKNPTAFYLCASSITGADGYTFGSGTRLTVV.

This clonotype was seen a few times. CDR3 region: CASSPWEGTYEQYF. The CDR3 DNA reads as TGCGCCAGCAGCCCCTGGGAGGGTACCTACGAGCAGTACTTC. The V gene is TRBV5-1, the J gene TRBJ2-7, with TRBD2 matching over 7 bases. The CDR3 totals 14 residues. Germline lookup yields CDR1 SGHRS and CDR2 YFSETQ. The V and J ends lost 4 bases and 2 bases, in that order; junction bases with no gene match: 6.

The rearrangement links TRBV27 to TRBJ1-1; the match to TRBD1 covers 7 bases. J lost 0 bases, V lost 6 bases, and 4 bases had no gene match. The CDR3 loop spans 14 amino acids. The germline V gene encodes CDR1 MNHEY and CDR2 SMNVEV (reference sequence). The CDR3 DNA follows: TGTGCCAGCAGATTTCAGGGGGTGAACACTGAAGCTTTCTTT. Translated: CASRFQGVNTEAFF.

J is TRBJ2-7 and V is TRBV5-1; 11 nucleotides align to TRBD1. The CDR3 has 15 amino acids. CDR1 and CDR2 (germline): SGHRS, YFSETQ. V dropped 7 bases and J dropped 4; count of bases not matched to a gene: 10. The CDR3 bases are TGCGCCAGCGACCCCACAGGACAGGGGGCTTACGAGCAGTACTTC. It translates to CASDPTGQGAYEQYF.

J is TRBJ2-7 and V is TRBV9, with 8 bases that match TRBD2. Losses at the gene ends were 4 bases for V and 5 bases for J; bases not matched to a gene: 11. Germline V gene data show CDR1 as SGDLS and CDR2 as YYNGEE. The CDR3 is 15 residues long. CDR3 coding DNA: TGTGCCAGCAGCTTCCGGGGGGGCCCTTTAAACGAGCAGTACTTC. This encodes CASSFRGGPLNEQYF. The entire variable domain, with the rest obtained from reference TRBV9 and TRBJ2-7, is as follows: DSGVTQTPKHLITATGQRVTLRCSPRSGDLSVYWYQQSLDQGLQFLIQYYNGEERAKGNILERFSAQQFPDLHSELNLSSLELGDSALYFCASSFRGGPLNEQYFGPGTRLTVT.

This clonotype was seen repeatedly, ten times or more. The rearrangement joins TRBV18 to TRBJ2-1, with 11 bases identical to TRBD2. V lost 0 bases, J lost 10 bases, and 8 bases stayed unmatched. Germline CDR1 KGHSH, CDR2 LQKENI. The CDR3 is made up of 16 amino acids. The CDR3 region has the DNA TGTGCCAGCTCACCACCCGAGCTAGCGGGGGGCAGGGAGCAGTTCTTC. It codes for CASSPPELAGGREQFF.

This clonotype was seen ten or more times. This chain links TRBV10-3 with TRBJ2-3; D is unresolved. V was trimmed by 4 bases and J by 0 bases, leaving 5 bases between them. Germline V gene sequence: CDR1 ENHRY, CDR2 SYGVKD. The CDR3 length is 13 residues. CDR3: CAISGASTDTQYF. The CDR3 DNA follows: TGTGCCATCAGTGGGGCTAGCACAGATACGCAGTATTTT.

This clonotype was picked up many times. The chain uses TRBV9 and TRBJ2-1, with D perhaps being TRBD1 or TRBD2 (5 bases each). V was cut by 0 bases and J by 6 bases, with 7 bases left in between. CDR1 is SGDLS, CDR2 YYNGEE, per germline. This CDR3 has 13 residues. The CDR3: CASSVVGVNEQFF. Here the CDR3 DNA reads TGTGCCAGCAGCGTAGTGGGGGTCAATGAGCAGTTCTTC.

This chain links TRBV5-6 with TRBJ2-1, with 10 bases aligning to TRBD2. The CDR3 spans 16 residues. J was trimmed by 5 bases and V by 5 bases; bases with no gene match: 10. Germline V gene sequence: CDR1 SGHDT, CDR2 YYEEEE. The CDR3 bases are TGTGCCAGCAGTTCCATTGTTAGCGGGGGGAACAATGAGCAGTTCTTC. It encodes CASSSIVSGGNNEQFF.

This clonotype was seen many times. The V gene is TRBV29-1, the J gene TRBJ2-1, with 7 positions matching TRBD1. The CDR3 sequence is 14 residues long. In germline, CDR1 is SQVTM, CDR2 ANQGSEA. Trimming cost V 3 bases and J 4 bases; bases outside gene matches: 6. CDR3 DNA sequence: TGCAGCGTTGACCCGGGACAGAATTACAATGAGCAGTTCTTC. It specifies CSVDPGQNYNEQFF.

The chain uses TRBV3-1 and TRBJ1-6; D is ambiguous. In germline, CDR1 is LGHDT, CDR2 YNNKEL (reference sequence). V was pared by 1 base and J by 11 bases, with 6 bases between. The CDR3 spans 12 residues. The CDR3 nucleotides read TGTGCCAGCAGCCAAGGTCGGGCACCCCTCCACTTT. Its translation is CASSQGRAPLHF.

The table lists this clonotype with many counts. DNA of the CDR3: TGCAGTGCTAGAGATGGCAGGGGGAACACTGAAGCTTTCTTT. Its translation is CSARDGRGNTEAFF. The chain recombines TRBV20-1 with TRBJ1-1; TRBD1 is a possible D gene (6 bases). V lost 0 bases to trimming and J lost 1 base, with 9 bases between them. CDR1 is DFQATT, CDR2 SNEGSKA, per germline (reference sequence). This CDR3 has 14 residues.

This clonotype has a handful of counts. The rearrangement links TRBV5-1 to TRBJ1-1, with D possibly being TRBD1 (5 bases). Deletions cut 5 bases from V and 1 base from J, with 12 bases between. The CDR3 totals 14 residues. Germline-derived CDR1 and CDR2 are SGHRS and YFSETQ. The CDR3 coding sequence is TGCGCCAGCAGTAATGACAGACGGAACACTGAAGCTTTCTTT. Translating it yields CASSNDRRNTEAFF.

J is TRBJ2-3 and V is TRBV29-1; D remains ambiguous. The CDR3 covers 10 residues. The V gene lost 6 bases and the J gene lost 5 bases, with 6 bases spanning the gap. Germline V gene data show CDR1 as SQVTM and CDR2 as ANQGSEA. CDR3 coding DNA: TGCAGCGTCCGTAAAGATACGCAGTATTTT. Translation gives CSVRKDTQYF.

This clonotype was counted a single time. Being one base from a much bigger clone, this may be a read error. The chain recombines TRBV12-3 or TRBV12-4 with TRBJ2-1; perhaps TRBD2 as D (5 bases). The CDR3 is 13 amino acids. CDR3 sequence: CASRPRVDNERFF. CDR3 in DNA: TGTGCCAGCAGGCCGCGGGTCGACAATGAGCGGTTCTTC.

This clonotype was picked up many times. This chain joins TRBV7-2 and TRBJ2-7; a possible D gene is TRBD1 (6 bases). CDR1 is SGHTA, CDR2 FQGNSA, per germline. This CDR3 is built from 13 residues. Trimming pared 5 bases from V and 3 bases from J, leaving 11 bases between. The CDR3 DNA reads as TGTGCCAGCAGCCCCGGCAGGGGCTACGAGCAGTACTTC. This translates into CASSPGRGYEQYF. Supplemented by reference TRBV7-2 and TRBJ2-7, the full variable domain reads GAGVSQSPSNKVTEKGKDVELRCDPISGHTALYWYRQSLGQGLEFLIYFQGNSAPDKSGLPSDRFSAERTGGSVSTLTIQRTQQEDSAVYLCASSPGRGYEQYFGPGTRLTVT.

This clonotype was observed a few times. The chain employs TRBV24-1 and TRBJ2-1, with D tentatively TRBD1 or TRBD2 (7 bases each). CDR1 and CDR2 from the germline V gene are KGHDR and SFDVKD. The V end lost 7 bases, the J end lost 5 bases, and 17 bases lay between the germline ends. The CDR3 has 15 residues. The CDR3 nucleotides read TGTGCCACCAGCCAGGGGAGGGGGCTAAACAATGAGCAGTTCTTC. Translation gives CATSQGRGLNNEQFF.

The sample holds many counts of this clonotype. The chain joins TRBV7-8 to TRBJ2-5; TRBD1 is a possible D gene (6 bases). Germline V gene lookup returns CDR1 SGHVS and CDR2 FQNEAQ. V dropped 6 bases and J dropped 5 bases, with 19 bases sitting between them. CDR3 length equals 15 residues. The CDR3 nucleotides read TGTGCCAGCAGTACCGGGACATCCTTGGGCGAGACCCAGTACTTC. Encoded protein: CASSTGTSLGETQYF.

This clonotype was found a few times. The chain joins TRBV6-1 to TRBJ2-4; possibly TRBD1 or TRBD2 for D (6 bases each). Germline assignment: CDR1 MNHNS and CDR2 SASEGT. Trimming removed 2 bases from V and 4 bases from J, with 18 bases in between. This CDR3 region has 17 residues. The CDR3, as DNA: TGTGCCAGCAGTGAAAATCGAGTGGCGGGGACAAAAAACATTCAGTACTTC. Encoded protein: CASSENRVAGTKNIQYF.

This clonotype was observed a few times. The rearrangement uses TRBV18 and TRBJ1-2, with D uncertain. V lost 3 bases to trimming and J lost 13 bases, with 12 bases between them. The germline CDR1 and CDR2 sequences are KGHSH and LQKENI. The CDR3 extends over 11 amino acids. This CDR3 reads CASSPDGALTF. The CDR3 DNA is TGTGCCAGCTCACCCGACGGAGCCCTCACCTTC.

There are a few counts of this clonotype. V is TRBV5-1 and J is TRBJ2-7, with 8 bases aligning to TRBD1. J was trimmed by 4 bases and V by 2 bases; bases with no gene match: 8. This CDR3 is 15 amino acids long. Per the germline V gene, CDR1 is SGHRS and CDR2 is YFSETQ. This chain's CDR3 is CASSFQTGARYEQYF. The CDR3 DNA follows: TGCGCCAGCAGCTTCCAGACAGGGGCGAGGTACGAGCAGTACTTC.